The text below deals with one TCR beta chain. The antigen is unknown. With 60 Vbeta and 13 Jbeta primers, the PCR was carried out. The data were produced by immunoSEQ multiplex PCR, yet TCRdb's version contains in-frame clones alone and is incomplete. Here the sample spans some 120,000 clones, 80% being singletons. The sample belongs to a study of cytomegalovirus exposure and HLA in healthy donors. Findings and caveats of the study: Per a later analysis, HLA-associated TCR beta chains showed more clonal expansion than other, equally common TCR beta chains.

The receptor was derived from a male donor in good health and CMV-seronegative. Sequenced sample: PBMCs.

The CDR3 region is CASSRGGGEGAGGYTF. CDR3 coding DNA: TGTGCCAGCAGCCGGGGCGGGGGCGAGGGAGCGGGGGGCTACACCTTC. This chain links TRBV28 with TRBJ1-2, with a weak D call TRBD1 (6 bases). Per germline, CDR1 MDHEN and CDR2 SYDVKM. The CDR3 runs 16 residues. The V and J ends lost 6 bases and 8 bases respectively, with 25 bases between them.